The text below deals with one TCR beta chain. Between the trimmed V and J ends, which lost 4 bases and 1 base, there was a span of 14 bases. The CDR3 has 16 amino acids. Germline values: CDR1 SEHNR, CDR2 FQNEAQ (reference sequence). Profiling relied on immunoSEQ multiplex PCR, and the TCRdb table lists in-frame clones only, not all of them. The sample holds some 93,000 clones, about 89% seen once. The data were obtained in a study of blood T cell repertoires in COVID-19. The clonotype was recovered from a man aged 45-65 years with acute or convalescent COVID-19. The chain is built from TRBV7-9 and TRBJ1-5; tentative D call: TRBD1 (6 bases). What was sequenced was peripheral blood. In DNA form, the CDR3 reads TGTGCCAGCAGCTACGGGGGGGCAGCCAGCAATCAGCCCCAGCATTTT. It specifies CASSYGGAASNQPQHF.